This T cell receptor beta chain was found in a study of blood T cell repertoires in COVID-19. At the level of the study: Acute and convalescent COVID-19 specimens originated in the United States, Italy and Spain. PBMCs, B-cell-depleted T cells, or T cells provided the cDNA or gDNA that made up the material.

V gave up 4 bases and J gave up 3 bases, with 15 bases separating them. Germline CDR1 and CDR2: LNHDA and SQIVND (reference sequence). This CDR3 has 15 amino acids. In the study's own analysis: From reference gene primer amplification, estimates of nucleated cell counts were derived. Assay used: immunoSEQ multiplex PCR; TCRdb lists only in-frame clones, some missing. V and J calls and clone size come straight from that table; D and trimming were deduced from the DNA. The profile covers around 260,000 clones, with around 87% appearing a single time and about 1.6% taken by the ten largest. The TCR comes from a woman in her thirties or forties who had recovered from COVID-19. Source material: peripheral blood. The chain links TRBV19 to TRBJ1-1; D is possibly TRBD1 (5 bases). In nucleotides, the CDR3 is TGTGCCAGTAGTAACTTCGAGACAGATCACACTGAAGCTTTCTTT. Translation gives CASSNFETDHTEAFF.